This T cell receptor beta chain came from a study of blood T cell repertoires in COVID-19. For the study at large: The origin of the acute and convalescent COVID-19 samples was the United States, Italy and Spain. The cDNA or gDNA used as material had been derived from T cells, B-cell-depleted T cells, or PBMCs.

In the study's own analysis: Reference gene primer amplification gave estimated nucleated cell counts. Some clones are missing from TCRdb's copy, which holds only in-frame ones; the method was immunoSEQ multiplex PCR. The V and J calls and clone size come from that table; D and trimming were worked out from the DNA. The sample lists roughly 100,000 clones; approximately 89% were seen once. Material: peripheral blood. This sequence originates from an elderly woman in a cohort sampled during active COVID-19.

CDR3 coding DNA: TGCGCCAGCAGCGTGACAGTGGCGAACACTGAAGCTTTCTTT. It encodes CASSVTVANTEAFF. This sequence joins TRBV5-1 and TRBJ1-1; perhaps TRBD1 as D (5 bases). Trimming took 4 bases from V and 1 from J, leaving 11 bases between them. This CDR3 is 14 amino acids long. Germline V gene sequence: CDR1 SGHRS, CDR2 YFSETQ. Complete variable domain (other parts from reference TRBV5-1 and TRBJ1-1): KAGVTQTPRYLIKTRGQQVTLSCSPISGHRSVSWYQQTPGQGLQFLFEYFSETQRNKGNFPGRFSGRQFSNSRSEMNVSTLELGDSALYLCASSVTVANTEAFFGQGTRLTVV.